Reported below is one T cell receptor beta chain. The data are from a study of blood T cell repertoires in COVID-19. Study-level background: Material from acute and convalescent COVID-19 was sourced from the United States, Italy and Spain. T cells, B-cell-depleted T cells, or PBMCs provided the cDNA or gDNA that served as material.

In the authors' methods: Reference gene primer amplification gave nucleated cell count estimates. Sequencing used immunoSEQ multiplex PCR; TCRdb keeps in-frame clones, though not all of them. Clone size and the V and J calls come from that table; the DNA yielded D and trimming. Among about 110,000 clones, about 80% were seen once, and the ten largest hold 4% to 4.5%. The CDR3 spans 15 residues. Germline V gene data show CDR1 as SGHAT and CDR2 as FQNNGV. J was trimmed by 4 bases and V by 1 base; bases with no gene match: 2. Material for sequencing was peripheral blood. The J gene is TRBJ2-1, the V gene TRBV11-2, with 9 bases lining up with TRBD1. This sequence originates from a man between 65 and 85 years old with acute or convalescent COVID-19. The chain's CDR3 is CASSLGTGDYNEQFF. In nucleotides, the CDR3 is TGTGCCAGCAGCTTAGGGACAGGGGATTACAATGAGCAGTTCTTC.